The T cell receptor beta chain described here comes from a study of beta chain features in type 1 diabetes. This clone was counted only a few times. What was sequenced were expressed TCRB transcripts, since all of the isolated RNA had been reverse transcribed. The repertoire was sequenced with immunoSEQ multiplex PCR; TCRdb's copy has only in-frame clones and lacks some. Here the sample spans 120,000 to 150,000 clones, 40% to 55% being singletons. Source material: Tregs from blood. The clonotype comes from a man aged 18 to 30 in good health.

The CDR3 reads CASSPRQGGAEAFF. The DNA of the CDR3 is TGTGCCAGCAGCCCTAGACAGGGTGGCGCTGAAGCTTTCTTT. The chain employs TRBV7-9 and TRBJ1-1; 7 nucleotides agree with TRBD1. V lost 5 bases to trimming and J lost 6 bases; unmatched junction nucleotides: 9. Germline CDR1 reads SEHNR; CDR2 reads FQNEAQ (reference sequence). This CDR3 spans 14 amino acids.